What follows describes a single T cell receptor beta chain. Its antigen is not identified. Distinct nucleotide sequences in the sample also encode this CDR3. This sample is part of a study of beta chain features in type 1 diabetes. Whole-study findings and limits: PCR, the amplification step, might favor shorter templates, equally in patients and controls.

Sorting based on CD45RO/CCR7/CD25/CD127/CD95/CD27 separated CD4+ naive, central memory, regulatory and stem cell-like memory cells. V dropped 2 bases and J dropped 0; count of bases not matched to a gene: 1. This CDR3 region has 15 residues. Germline assignment: CDR1 KGHSH and CDR2 LQKENI. Reverse transcription of all isolated RNA meant that expressed TCRB transcripts were sequenced. Only in-frame clones appear in the TCRdb table, and some are missing; sequencing was by immunoSEQ multiplex PCR. The table includes 360,000 or so clones, 15% to 20% detected once. This chain uses TRBV18 with TRBJ2-7, with TRBD1 identical over 10 bases. The sequence came from a young woman in good health. Material: naive CD4+ T cells from blood. The CDR3 here is CASSPGTGASYEQYF. The CDR3 DNA follows: TGTGCCAGCTCACCAGGGACAGGGGCCTCCTACGAGCAGTACTTC.